These T cell receptor beta chains were read from a single sample in a study of cytomegalovirus exposure and HLA in healthy donors. Data came from immunoSEQ multiplex PCR; TCRdb stores just in-frame clones and leaves some out. The table includes roughly 100,000 clones, roughly three quarters detected once. Sequencing input: PBMCs. These receptors were taken from a woman aged 55-69 years in good health and CMV-seropositive. The CDR3 runs from the conserved cysteine through the conserved F or W. D genes are given only for firm matches. Rows give clone size only sometimes, using once, few, many, or a class for an expanded clone.

j_gene | abundance | d_gene | v_gene | CDR3nt | CDR3aa
TRBJ2-1 | - | TRBD2 | TRBV7-3 | TGTGCCAGCAGCTTAATGCCCGGACTAGCCAAGGGTAATGAGCAGTTCTTC | CASSLMPGLAKGNEQFF
TRBJ1-1 | - | - | TRBV2 | TGTGCCAGCAGTGTGGGAGAGAACACTGAAGCTTTCTTT | CASSVGENTEAFF
TRBJ2-7 | - | - | TRBV5-1 | TGCGCCAGCAGCTTGGCCATTGGCAGGAGGCCCTACGAGCAGTACTTC | CASSLAIGRRPYEQYF
TRBJ2-2 | - | TRBD1 | TRBV10-1 | TGCGCCAGCAGTGACCCGACAGGGAAGAACACCGGGGAGCTGTTTTTT | CASSDPTGKNTGELFF
TRBJ1-1 | - | TRBD1 | TRBV5-1 | TGCGCCAGCAGCGAGACAGGGAGTCGACGAGCTTTCTTT | CASSETGSRRAFF
TRBJ2-5 | - | TRBD2 | TRBV15 | TGTGCCACCAGCACTAGGGGAGGGTATGAGACCCAGTACTTC | CATSTRGGYETQYF
TRBJ1-1 | few | - | TRBV9 | TGTGCCAGCAGCGTAGTAAGCGGAATGAACACTGAAGCTTTCTTT | CASSVVSGMNTEAFF
TRBJ2-5 | - | - | TRBV5-1 | TGCGCCAGCAGGAGTCAGGGAAAGCAAGAGACCCAGTACTTC | CASRSQGKQETQYF
TRBJ2-7 | - | - | TRBV19 | TGTGCCAGTAGGGGGGGGGCGCATTACTCCTACGAGCAGTACTTC | CASRGGAHYSYEQYF
TRBJ2-1 | - | - | TRBV4-1 | TGCGCCAGCAGCCTGGGTTTCGGCGGGATTATTTCCAATGAGCAGTTCTTC | CASSLGFGGIISNEQFF
TRBJ2-5 | - | TRBD1 | TRBV7-9 | TGTGCCAGCAGCCATCCGGGACAGCAAGAGACCCAGTACTTC | CASSHPGQQETQYF
TRBJ1-3 | - | - | TRBV18 | TGTGCCAGCTCAGCCAACCCCGGGACACCCTCTGGAAACACCATATATTTT | CASSANPGTPSGNTIYF
TRBJ1-6 | - | - | TRBV6-5 | TGTGCCAGCAGTTACACGGAGGCTTCACCCCTCCACTTT | CASSYTEASPLHF
TRBJ1-2 | many | - | TRBV6-6 | TGTGCCAGCAGTCCCCAGGGTGGGTATGGCTACACCTTC | CASSPQGGYGYTF
TRBJ2-1 | few | TRBD2 | TRBV6-6 | TGTGCCAGCAACGGCGGGAGCTTCTGGCAGTTCTTC | CASNGGSFWQFF
TRBJ2-7 | once | TRBD2 | TRBV30 | TGTGCCTGGAGTGGGACCGGGACTAGCGGGATGGGGGAGCAGTACTTC | CAWSGTGTSGMGEQYF
TRBJ2-3 | - | TRBD1 | TRBV13 | TGTGCCAGCAGCTTACTGCAGGGGGCTTTCGATACGCAGTATTTT | CASSLLQGAFDTQYF
TRBJ2-1 | - | - | TRBV6-1 | TGTGCCAGCAGCGAGAACAATGAGCAGTTCTTC | CASSENNEQFF
TRBJ2-7 | - | TRBD2 | TRBV5-4 | TGTGCCAGCAGGTCGGGACTAGCGGGAGCCGAGCAGTACTTC | CASRSGLAGAEQYF
TRBJ1-2 | few | - | TRBV10-3 | TGTGCCATCAGTCAGGGATCCGAGCTCCACACCTTC | CAISQGSELHTF
TRBJ2-7 | - | - | TRBV2 | TGTGCCAGCAGTGAAAGGTGGCTAGTTGCCTACGAGCAGTACTTC | CASSERWLVAYEQYF
TRBJ2-7 | once | - | TRBV2 | TGTGCCAGCCTTCAACAGGGATTCTACGAGCAGTACTTC | CASLQQGFYEQYF
TRBJ2-7 | - | - | TRBV2 | TGTGCCAGCACCGGGAGCTCCTACGAGCAGTACTTC | CASTGSSYEQYF
TRBJ1-3 | - | - | TRBV12-5 | TGTGCTAGTGGTCTGAGCTCTGGAAACACCATATATTTT | CASGLSSGNTIYF
TRBJ2-7 | - | TRBD1 | TRBV9 | TGTGCCAGCAGCGTAGGCCCCGACAGGGAATACGAGCAGTACTTC | CASSVGPDREYEQYF
TRBJ1-2 | few | - | TRBV6-5 | TGTGCCAGCAGTTACGCATACAGGGAGAATGGCTACACCTTC | CASSYAYRENGYTF
TRBJ2-7 | - | - | TRBV2 | TGTGCCAGCAGTGAATACAGGGCCGAGCAGTACTTC | CASSEYRAEQYF
TRBJ2-1 | once | TRBD2 | TRBV7-2 | TGTGCCAGCAGCTTAGAAGGGACTAGCGGGAGAATTCAGTTCTTC | CASSLEGTSGRIQFF
TRBJ2-7 | - | TRBD2 | TRBV10-3 | TGTGCCATCAGTGGTTCTAGCGGAGCCTTTATCGAGCAGTACTTC | CAISGSSGAFIEQYF
TRBJ1-1 | few | - | TRBV5-1 | TGCGCCAGCTCACCCACAGGGATGAACACTGAAGCTTTCTTT | CASSPTGMNTEAFF
TRBJ2-1 | - | - | TRBV4-1 | TGCGCCAGCAGCACGACCGGTACAGGTGAGCAGTTCTTC | CASSTTGTGEQFF
TRBJ1-6 | - | TRBD1 | TRBV4-1 | TGCGCCAGCAGCCAAAGTCCCCGACAGGGGGGAAATTCACCCCTCCACTTT | CASSQSPRQGGNSPLHF
TRBJ2-7 | - | TRBD1 | TRBV5-6 | TGTGCCAGCAGCTTGGTTAGGGACAGGGTCCCCTACGAGCAGTACTTC | CASSLVRDRVPYEQYF
TRBJ2-5 | - | - | TRBV6-6 | TGTGCCAGCACTACCAAAGAGACCCAGTACTTC | CASTTKETQYF
TRBJ2-7 | - | - | TRBV11-2 | TGTGCCAGCAGCTTTTCCAGGGGGGACTACGAGCAGTACTTC | CASSFSRGDYEQYF
TRBJ2-7 | - | - | TRBV6-5 | TGTGCCAGCAGCCGCTCCAAGCGGACCTACGAGCAGTACTTC | CASSRSKRTYEQYF
TRBJ2-5 | - | TRBD2 | TRBV19 | TGTGCCAGTAGACGAGCGGGACGATCAGGCGAGACCCAGTACTTC | CASRRAGRSGETQYF
TRBJ2-7 | - | TRBD2 | TRBV6-5 | TGTGCCAGCAGTTGGACTAGCGGAGAACCGCGCTACGAGCAGTACTTC | CASSWTSGEPRYEQYF
TRBJ1-6 | - | - | TRBV30 | TGTGCCTGGAGTGTATCGGCAGGGGACTCACCCCTCCACTTT | CAWSVSAGDSPLHF
TRBJ1-3 | - | TRBD1 | TRBV28 | TGTGCCAGCAATATAGGGGGCGGATACGGAAACACCATATATTTT | CASNIGGGYGNTIYF
TRBJ1-1 | - | - | TRBV27 | TGTGCCAGCAGTTCCCCAGACAGCCTTGAAGCTTTCTTT | CASSSPDSLEAFF
TRBJ2-6 | - | - | TRBV7-2 | TGTGCCAGCAGCGTGGGGAGATACTCTGGGGCCAACGTCCTGACTTTC | CASSVGRYSGANVLTF
TRBJ2-5 | few | - | TRBV7-3 | TGTGCCAGCAGCCTAGCCTACACGGAGACCCAGTACTTC | CASSLAYTETQYF
TRBJ1-4 | once | TRBD1 | TRBV27 | TGTGCCAGCCGGAGGACAGGTTTAGGGAGTAATGAAAAACTGTTTTTT | CASRRTGLGSNEKLFF
TRBJ1-1 | - | - | TRBV13 | TGTGCCAGCAGTCTAGTACAGGGAAACACTGAAGCTTTCTTT | CASSLVQGNTEAFF
TRBJ1-1 | - | TRBD1 | TRBV10-3 | TGTGCCATCCTAAAGAAGGGACAGCCGAACACTGAAGCTTTCTTT | CAILKKGQPNTEAFF
TRBJ2-5 | - | TRBD2 | TRBV5-4 | TGTGCCAGCAGCAGAGTAGCGGGCGGGTACCAAGAGACCCAGTACTTC | CASSRVAGGYQETQYF
TRBJ2-2 | - | TRBD2 | TRBV27 | TGTGCCAGCAGAAATCTAGCGGTGAGGGACACCGGGGAGCTGTTTTTT | CASRNLAVRDTGELFF
TRBJ2-7 | - | TRBD1 | TRBV6-5 | TGTGCCAGCAGTTATTCGGGACAGGGCAACGAGCAGTACTTC | CASSYSGQGNEQYF
TRBJ1-1 | - | TRBD1 | TRBV19 | TGTGCCAGTAGTATTTGGACAGGGAAGGTGAACACTGAAGCTTTCTTT | CASSIWTGKVNTEAFF
TRBJ2-5 | - | TRBD2 | TRBV10-1 | TGCGCCAGCAGTGGACTAGCGGGAGTGGGAGAGACCCAGTACTTC | CASSGLAGVGETQYF